The rows below give T cell receptor beta chains drawn from one sample of a study of blood T cell repertoires in COVID-19. This table comes from immunoSEQ multiplex PCR, and its TCRdb copy is limited to in-frame clones, with some not included. Of around 300,000 clones detected, approximately 89% appear once; the ten largest clones hold 1.9%. Material: PBMCs or T cells enriched from blood (not recorded which). Receptor source: a woman aged 55-69 years who had recovered from COVID-19. CDR3s include the opening cysteine and the closing phenylalanine or tryptophan. Each record gives: V gene, D gene, J gene, clone size, CDR3 DNA, CDR3 protein. The D gene is left open where the match is weak. Expanded clones get a size class; other rows say once, few or many, or leave the size out.

v_gene: TRBV7-3
d_gene: .
j_gene: TRBJ1-6
abundance: .
CDR3nt: TGTGCCAGCAGCTTACGAGGGCGGGGATTAAGCTATAATTCACCCCTCCACTTT
CDR3aa: CASSLRGRGLSYNSPLHF

v_gene: TRBV5-1
d_gene: .
j_gene: TRBJ1-4
abundance: .
CDR3nt: TGCGCCAGCAGCTTGGTAGCCGGGGAGGAAAAACTGTTTTTT
CDR3aa: CASSLVAGEEKLFF

v_gene: TRBV28
d_gene: TRBD2
j_gene: TRBJ2-1
abundance: once
CDR3nt: TGTGCCAGCAGACCCACTAGCGGGGCCCTGGGTGAGCAGTTCTTC
CDR3aa: CASRPTSGALGEQFF

v_gene: TRBV11-2
d_gene: .
j_gene: TRBJ1-5
abundance: .
CDR3nt: TGTGCCAGCAGCTTGGGTAGGGGTCCGGATCAGCCCCAGCATTTT
CDR3aa: CASSLGRGPDQPQHF

v_gene: TRBV29-1
d_gene: TRBD1
j_gene: TRBJ1-2
abundance: few
CDR3nt: TGCAGCGCCCACGACAGGGACCATGGCTACACCTTC
CDR3aa: CSAHDRDHGYTF

v_gene: TRBV28
d_gene: .
j_gene: TRBJ2-2
abundance: .
CDR3nt: TGTGCCAGCAAAGAGGGTGGGGACACCGGGGAGCTGTTTTTT
CDR3aa: CASKEGGDTGELFF

v_gene: TRBV15
d_gene: TRBD1
j_gene: TRBJ1-3
abundance: .
CDR3nt: TGTGCCACCAGCAGAGCCCGGGGACAGGGCTCTGGAAACACCATATATTTT
CDR3aa: CATSRARGQGSGNTIYF

v_gene: TRBV6-5
d_gene: .
j_gene: TRBJ2-1
abundance: .
CDR3nt: TGTGCCAGCGCCAAGGCGGGGGCTTTCTACAATGAGCAGTTCTTC
CDR3aa: CASAKAGAFYNEQFF

v_gene: TRBV7-7
d_gene: .
j_gene: TRBJ2-1
abundance: .
CDR3nt: TGTGCTAGCAGCTTAGCTACTTGGGTAGCGGTTTGCAATGAGCAGTTCTTC
CDR3aa: CASSLATWVAVCNEQFF

v_gene: TRBV6-5
d_gene: TRBD1
j_gene: TRBJ2-5
abundance: .
CDR3nt: TGTGCCAGCAGTTCGGGACAGGCGTACGAGACCCAGTACTTC
CDR3aa: CASSSGQAYETQYF

v_gene: TRBV4-1
d_gene: .
j_gene: TRBJ1-5
abundance: .
CDR3nt: TGCGCCAGCAGCCAAGATGTTTGGAGGGGTCAGCCCCAGCATTTT
CDR3aa: CASSQDVWRGQPQHF

v_gene: TRBV18
d_gene: .
j_gene: TRBJ2-2
abundance: .
CDR3nt: TGTGCCAGCTCACGGCCCGGGGGGGAGCTGTTTTTT
CDR3aa: CASSRPGGELFF

v_gene: TRBV27
d_gene: TRBD1
j_gene: TRBJ2-7
abundance: .
CDR3nt: TGTGCCAGCAGTCTCAGACAGGGGGCATCTCCCGAGCAGTACTTC
CDR3aa: CASSLRQGASPEQYF

v_gene: TRBV5-1
d_gene: .
j_gene: TRBJ2-3
abundance: .
CDR3nt: TGCGCCAGCAGCTTGGGGGTACGGGGAGGCACAGATACGCAGTATTTT
CDR3aa: CASSLGVRGGTDTQYF

v_gene: TRBV2
d_gene: TRBD1
j_gene: TRBJ1-1
abundance: .
CDR3nt: TGTGCCAGCAGTGCCCAAGACAGGGGGCGCGCAGCTTTCTTT
CDR3aa: CASSAQDRGRAAFF

v_gene: TRBV5-1
d_gene: TRBD2
j_gene: TRBJ2-5
abundance: .
CDR3nt: TGCGCCAGCAGCCCGACTAGCGGGAGAGAGACCCAGTACTTC
CDR3aa: CASSPTSGRETQYF

v_gene: TRBV30
d_gene: .
j_gene: TRBJ2-3
abundance: .
CDR3nt: TGTGCCTGGAGTGTCGGAGGATCCCCCACACATACGCAGTATTTT
CDR3aa: CAWSVGGSPTHTQYF

v_gene: TRBV6-1
d_gene: .
j_gene: TRBJ2-7
abundance: few
CDR3nt: TGTGCCAGCAGTGAATATAGCTACGAGCAGTACTTC
CDR3aa: CASSEYSYEQYF

v_gene: TRBV7-9
d_gene: .
j_gene: TRBJ2-1
abundance: .
CDR3nt: TGTGCCAGCAGCTTCGGGAGTCGCCACAATGAGCAGTTCTTC
CDR3aa: CASSFGSRHNEQFF

v_gene: TRBV2
d_gene: TRBD1
j_gene: TRBJ2-1
abundance: .
CDR3nt: TGTGCCAGCAGCGCTTCGACAGGGCCCTACAATGAGCAGTTCTTC
CDR3aa: CASSASTGPYNEQFF

v_gene: TRBV30
d_gene: .
j_gene: TRBJ1-1
abundance: once
CDR3nt: TGTGCCTGGAATCGTCAGAAAACTGAAGCTTTCTTT
CDR3aa: CAWNRQKTEAFF

v_gene: TRBV7-9
d_gene: TRBD1
j_gene: TRBJ1-2
abundance: .
CDR3nt: TGTGCCAGCAGCCCAGGAGGGGACAGTTATGGCTACACCTTC
CDR3aa: CASSPGGDSYGYTF

v_gene: TRBV5-5
d_gene: .
j_gene: TRBJ1-3
abundance: .
CDR3nt: TGTGCCAGCAGCTTCGGCAGGCTTTCTGGAAACACCATATATTTT
CDR3aa: CASSFGRLSGNTIYF

v_gene: TRBV5-6
d_gene: TRBD1
j_gene: TRBJ1-4
abundance: .
CDR3nt: TGTGCCAGCAGCTTCGGACAGGTTGAGAAACTGTTTTTT
CDR3aa: CASSFGQVEKLFF

v_gene: TRBV13
d_gene: TRBD2
j_gene: TRBJ2-2
abundance: once
CDR3nt: TGTGCCAGCAGCGGTAGACGGGGGGCCGGGGAGCTGTTTTTT
CDR3aa: CASSGRRGAGELFF

v_gene: TRBV27
d_gene: TRBD1
j_gene: TRBJ1-6
abundance: .
CDR3nt: TGTGCCAGCAGTTGGGCCAGGGGGTATTCACCCCTCCACTTT
CDR3aa: CASSWARGYSPLHF

v_gene: TRBV5-4
d_gene: TRBD1
j_gene: TRBJ2-7
abundance: .
CDR3nt: TGTGCCAGCAGCTCCATGACCGGGACAGACGAGCAGTACTTC
CDR3aa: CASSSMTGTDEQYF